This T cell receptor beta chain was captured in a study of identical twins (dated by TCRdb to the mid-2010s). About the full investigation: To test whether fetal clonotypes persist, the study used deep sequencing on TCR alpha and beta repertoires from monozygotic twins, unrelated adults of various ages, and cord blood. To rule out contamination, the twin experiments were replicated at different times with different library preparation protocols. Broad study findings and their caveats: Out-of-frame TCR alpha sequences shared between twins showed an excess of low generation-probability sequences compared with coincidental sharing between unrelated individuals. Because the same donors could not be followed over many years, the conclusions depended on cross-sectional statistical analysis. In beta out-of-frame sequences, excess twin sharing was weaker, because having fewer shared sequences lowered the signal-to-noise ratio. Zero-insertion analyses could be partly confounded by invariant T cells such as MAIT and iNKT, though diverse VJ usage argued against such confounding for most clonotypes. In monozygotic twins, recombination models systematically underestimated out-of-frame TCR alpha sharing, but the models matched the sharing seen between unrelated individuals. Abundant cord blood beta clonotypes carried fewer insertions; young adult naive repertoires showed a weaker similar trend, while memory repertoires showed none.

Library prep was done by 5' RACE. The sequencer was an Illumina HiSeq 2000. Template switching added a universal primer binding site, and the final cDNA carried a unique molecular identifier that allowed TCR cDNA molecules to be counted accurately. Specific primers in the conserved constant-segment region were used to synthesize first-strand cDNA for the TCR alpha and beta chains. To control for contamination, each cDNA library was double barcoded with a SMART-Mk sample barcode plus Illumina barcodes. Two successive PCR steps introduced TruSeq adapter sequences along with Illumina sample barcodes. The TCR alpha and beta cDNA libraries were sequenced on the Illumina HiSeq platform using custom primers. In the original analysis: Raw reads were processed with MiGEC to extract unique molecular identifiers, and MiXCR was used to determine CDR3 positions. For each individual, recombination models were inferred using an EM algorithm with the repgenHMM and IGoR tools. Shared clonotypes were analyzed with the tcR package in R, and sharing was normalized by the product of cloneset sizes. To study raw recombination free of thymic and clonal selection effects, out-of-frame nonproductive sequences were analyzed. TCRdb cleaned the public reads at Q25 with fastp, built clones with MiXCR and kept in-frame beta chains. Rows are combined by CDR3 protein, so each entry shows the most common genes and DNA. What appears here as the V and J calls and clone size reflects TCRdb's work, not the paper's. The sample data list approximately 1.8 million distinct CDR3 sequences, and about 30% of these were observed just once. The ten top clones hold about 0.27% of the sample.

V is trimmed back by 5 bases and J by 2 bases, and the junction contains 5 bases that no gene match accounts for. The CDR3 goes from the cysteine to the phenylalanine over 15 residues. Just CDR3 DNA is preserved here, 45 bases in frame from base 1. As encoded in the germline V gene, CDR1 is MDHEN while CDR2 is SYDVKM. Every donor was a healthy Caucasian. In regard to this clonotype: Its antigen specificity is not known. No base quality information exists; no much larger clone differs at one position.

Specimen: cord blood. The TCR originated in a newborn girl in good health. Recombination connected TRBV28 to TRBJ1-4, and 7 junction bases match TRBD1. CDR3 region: CASSTGESTNEKLFF. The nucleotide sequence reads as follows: TGTGCCAGCAGTACAGGGGAATCGACTAATGAAAAACTGTTTTTT. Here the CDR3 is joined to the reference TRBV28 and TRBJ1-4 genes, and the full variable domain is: DVKVTQSSRYLVKRTGEKVFLECVQDMDHENMFWYRQDPGLGLRLIYFSYDVKMKEKGDIPEGYSVSREKKERFSLILESASTNQTSMYLCASSTGESTNEKLFFGSGTQLSVL.